A single sample is the source of the 18 T cell receptor beta chains below, sequenced in a study of human CD8 memory T cell subsets. Preparation of the TCR beta libraries relied on UMI-labeled 5' RACE. TCRdb re-called the 5' RACE reads; every CDR3 protein appears as one record, without DNA. The ten top clones account for approximately 31%, within a sample of approximately 3,700 distinct CDR3 sequences. Sequenced input: CD8+ effector memory T cells (TEM) sorted from PBMCs. The subset here: effector memory CD8 T cells, CCR7- CD45RO+ CD95+. The receptor source for this set is a human donor in good health.

The V and J genes are TRBV12-3 or TRBV12-4 and TRBJ1-1. The CDR3 is 16 amino acids. The chain's CDR3 is CASSFLARGMNTEAFF.

The chain employs TRBV24-1 and TRBJ2-1. CDR1 is KGHDR, CDR2 SFDVKD, per germline. This CDR3 has 15 residues. CDR3 in amino acids: CATSDSVTHYNEQFF.

According to its frequency, this clonotype is medium-sized. The V gene is TRBV27, the J gene TRBJ2-5; checking the TCRdb D call of TRBD1 is not possible without DNA. This CDR3 comprises 18 residues. The germline CDR1 and CDR2 sequences are MNHEY and SMNVEV (reference sequence). CDR3 amino acids: CASSLSGPGTGTKETQYF.

By frequency, this clonotype registers medium-sized. V is TRBV24-1 and J is TRBJ2-7; lacking DNA, the TRBD2 call made by TCRdb goes unchecked. Per the germline V gene, CDR1 is KGHDR and CDR2 is SFDVKD. The CDR3 has 14 residues. CDR3 amino acids: CATIRTGGAYEQYF.

By frequency, this clonotype registers medium-sized. V is TRBV29-1 and J is TRBJ1-1; TCRdb calls TRBD1, which cannot be checked without DNA. The CDR3 runs 13 residues. CDR1 is SQVTM and CDR2 is ANQGSEA in the germline V gene. The CDR3 is CSVRQGLNTEAFF. Complete variable domain (other parts from reference TRBV29-1 and TRBJ1-1): SAVISQKPSRDICQRGTSLTIQCQVDSQVTMMFWYRQQPGQSLTLIATANQGSEATYESGFVIDKFPISRPNLTFSTLTVSNMSPEDSSIYLCSVRQGLNTEAFFGQGTRLTVV.

The chain employs TRBV4-2 and TRBJ1-5. The CDR3 runs 13 residues. The germline CDR1 and CDR2 sequences are LGHNA and YNFKEQ. This CDR3 reads CASSLSSGQPQHF.

Frequency places this clonotype as medium-sized. V gene TRBV12-3 or TRBV12-4 combines with J gene TRBJ2-1. The CDR3 sequence is 17 residues long. The CDR3 is CASNNFPRQQPNNEQFF.

This clonotype is called medium-sized based on its frequency. V is TRBV25-1 and J is TRBJ2-7; there is no DNA to check the TCRdb D call of TRBD1. The CDR3 loop spans 14 amino acids. CDR1 and CDR2 (germline): MGHDK, SYGVNS. This CDR3 reads CASSEQGDSSEQYF.

The chain carries TRBV12-3 or TRBV12-4 and TRBJ2-1; TCRdb's assignment of TRBD1 cannot be checked, as there is no DNA. This CDR3 is 17 amino acids long. The CDR3 reads CASSWGVEGIPNNEQFF.

Judged by frequency, this clonotype is large. The chain is built from TRBV7-9 and TRBJ1-3; TCRdb reports TRBD1, a call that lacks DNA to check it against. Germline loops: CDR1 SEHNR, CDR2 FQNEAQ (reference sequence). The CDR3 loop spans 16 amino acids. CDR3 amino acids: CASSLATGSSGNTIYF. The variable domain in full, completed from reference TRBV7-9 and TRBJ1-3, reads DTGVSQNPRHKITKRGQNVTFRCDPISEHNRLYWYRQTLGQGPEFLTYFQNEAQLEKSRLLSDRFSAERPKGSFSTLEIQRTEQGDSAMYLCASSLATGSSGNTIYFGEGSWLTVV.

The J gene is TRBJ1-1, the V gene TRBV20-1; TCRdb names TRBD1, which stays unverified in the absence of DNA. The CDR3 length is 13 residues. Germline V CDR1 and CDR2: DFQATT, SNEGSKA (reference sequence). The chain's CDR3 is CSARTGGDTEAFF.

The chain couples TRBV10-3 to TRBJ2-2; TCRdb proposes TRBD1, but this gene call is untestable without DNA. From germline, CDR1 is ENHRY and CDR2 SYGVKD. The CDR3 length is 14 residues. The CDR3 here is CATAGTADTGELFF.

The chain uses TRBV5-1 and TRBJ2-7; TCRdb picks TRBD2, but there is no DNA to check that call. CDR3 length equals 13 residues. CDR1 is SGHRS, CDR2 YFSETQ, per germline. Here the CDR3 reads CASSPGTRDEQYF.

The J gene is TRBJ1-5, the V gene TRBV6-5; the D call of TRBD1 rests on TCRdb alone, since no DNA is present to check it. The CDR3 is 15 residues long. Germline CDR1 and CDR2: MNHEY and SVGAGI. The CDR3 region is CASSRGSRGDQPQHF.

V and J are TRBV28 and TRBJ1-2; TCRdb proposes TRBD1, but this gene call is untestable without DNA. CDR3 length: 13 residues. The germline gives CDR1 MDHEN, CDR2 SYDVKM. The chain's CDR3 is CASSLGGIYGYTF.

This clonotype counts as medium-sized by frequency. V gene TRBV12-3 or TRBV12-4 combines with J gene TRBJ2-3; the D gene TCRdb calls, TRBD1, cannot be checked with no DNA. The CDR3 consists of 14 residues. Here the CDR3 reads CASSLTGGTDTQYF.

By frequency, this clonotype registers medium-sized (0.01 to 0.1%). The rearrangement links TRBV10-3 to TRBJ2-1; TCRdb reports TRBD2, a call that lacks DNA to check it against. This CDR3 has 13 residues. Germline CDR1 ENHRY, CDR2 SYGVKD. CDR3 amino acids: CASLEGSGYEQFF.

According to its frequency, this clonotype is medium-sized. V and J are TRBV28 and TRBJ2-3; TCRdb designates TRBD2, a call that cannot be tested without DNA. Germline V gene sequence: CDR1 MDHEN, CDR2 SYDVKM. The CDR3 consists of 16 residues. The chain's CDR3 is CASSSRSGSLLDTQYF.